This T cell receptor beta chain originates from a study of pediatric ulcerative colitis. The rectum was sampled with one to two pinch biopsies at colonoscopy. Assay used: immunoSEQ multiplex PCR; TCRdb lists only in-frame clones, some missing. The table includes roughly 17,000 clones, roughly 70% detected once. The CDR3 runs 15 residues. From germline, CDR1 is SGHRS and CDR2 YFSETQ. V was shortened by 4 bases and J by 5 bases, with 18 bases between the two germline ends. The source of this sequence is a girl aged 10 to 17 with moderate ulcerative colitis. The chain recombines TRBV5-1 with TRBJ1-1; possibly TRBD1 for D (5 bases). Specimen: gut tissue. The CDR3 spells CASSIRDSPKTEAFF. As DNA, the CDR3 is TGCGCCAGCAGCATTCGCGACAGCCCCAAAACTGAAGCTTTCTTT.